This passage covers 24 T cell receptor beta chains from one sample sequenced in a study of early T cells in non-severe SARS-CoV-2 infection. TCRdb passed the 5' RACE reads through MiXCR, listing each CDR3 protein once. The sample holds approximately 65,000 distinct CDR3 sequences, approximately 10% seen once. The sequencing input was whole blood. The receptor set was obtained from an adult who was a healthcare worker with PCR-confirmed SARS-CoV-2 infection or an uninfected control (not recorded which).

This clonotype was recorded a few times. This sequence joins TRBV12-3 or TRBV12-4 and TRBJ2-1, with 14 bases that match TRBD2. The trim removed 2 bases at V and 7 bases at J, leaving 4 bases unmatched. The CDR3 runs to 16 residues. The chain's CDR3 is CASSLMGLAGENEQFF. CDR3 DNA sequence: TGTGCCAGCAGTTTAATGGGACTAGCGGGAGAGAATGAGCAGTTCTTC.

J is TRBJ2-7 and V is TRBV28, with D tentatively TRBD1 (6 bases). The CDR3 runs 13 residues. Trimming removed 2 bases at V and 3 bases at J, with 8 bases between. From germline, CDR1 is MDHEN and CDR2 SYDVKM. The CDR3 loop reads CASSLKGGYEQYF. CDR3 in DNA: TGTGCCAGCAGTTTAAAAGGGGGCTACGAGCAGTACTTC. Based on the CDR3 plus reference TRBV28 and TRBJ2-7, the full variable domain is DVKVTQSSRYLVKRTGEKVFLECVQDMDHENMFWYRQDPGLGLRLIYFSYDVKMKEKGDIPEGYSVSREKKERFSLILESASTNQTSMYLCASSLKGGYEQYFGPGTRLTVT.

The rearrangement links TRBV28 to TRBJ2-7, with TRBD1 matching over 7 bases. This CDR3 is 15 amino acids long. Germline CDR1 and CDR2: MDHEN and SYDVKM. V shed 4 bases, J shed 0 bases, and the junction held 6 bases outside the gene matches. Written as DNA, the CDR3 is TGTGCCAGCAGTTATTACCGGGACAGCTCCTACGAGCAGTACTTC. Translating it yields CASSYYRDSSYEQYF.

V is TRBV5-4 and J is TRBJ1-2, with D perhaps TRBD1 (6 bases). The V gene lost 1 base and the J gene lost 12 bases, with 16 bases spanning the gap. The CDR3 spans 13 residues. Germline V gene data show CDR1 as SGHNT and CDR2 as YYREEE (reference sequence). The CDR3 loop is CASSLLGGGGHTF. The CDR3 bases are TGTGCCAGCAGCTTGTTAGGGGGAGGAGGCCACACCTTC.

This clonotype was seen many times. The V gene is TRBV13, the J gene TRBJ1-1; D ambiguous. This CDR3 has 13 residues. Germline V gene lookup returns CDR1 PRHDT and CDR2 FYEKMQ (reference sequence). V was clipped by 2 bases and J by 1 base, with 5 bases between them. DNA for the CDR3: TGTGCCAGCAGCTTAATTCGGAACACTGAAGCTTTCTTT. Its protein is CASSLIRNTEAFF. The whole variable domain, remainder taken from reference TRBV13 and TRBJ1-1, is AAGVIQSPRHLIKEKRETATLKCYPIPRHDTVYWYQQGPGQDPQFLISFYEKMQSDKGSIPDRFSAQQFSDYHSELNMSSLELGDSALYFCASSLIRNTEAFFGQGTRLTVV.

The rearrangement joins TRBV5-1 to TRBJ1-2, with 7 bases that match TRBD1. Trimming at V came to 3 bases and at J to 4 bases, leaving 6 bases not matched to a gene. CDR1 is SGHRS and CDR2 is YFSETQ in the germline V gene. The CDR3 consists of 14 residues. The CDR3 coding sequence is TGCGCCAGCAGCTCCCGAGGGGGCCCCTATGGCTACACCTTC. Its protein product is CASSSRGGPYGYTF.

The V gene is TRBV28, the J gene TRBJ1-4; possible D gene TRBD1, 5 bases. The CDR3 totals 14 residues. The germline gives CDR1 MDHEN, CDR2 SYDVKM. V was pared by 6 bases and J by 6 bases, with 14 bases between. This CDR3 is CASRAGRPDEKLFF. The CDR3 nucleotides are TGTGCCAGCAGGGCAGGGAGGCCCGATGAAAAACTGTTTTTT.

The chain couples TRBV20-1 to TRBJ2-3; tentatively, D is TRBD1 (6 bases). Germline lookup yields CDR1 DFQATT and CDR2 SNEGSKA (reference sequence). Trimming stripped 1 base from V and 2 bases from J, with 16 bases between. This CDR3 spans 16 amino acids. CDR3 nucleotide sequence: TGCAGTGCTAGAGCTACTTCAGGGGACAACACAGATACGCAGTATTTT. Translating it yields CSARATSGDNTDTQYF.

This clonotype was seen ten or more times. This rearrangement joins TRBV20-1 to TRBJ2-3, with 7 bases aligning to TRBD2. CDR1 and CDR2 from the germline V gene are DFQATT and SNEGSKA (reference sequence). The CDR3 covers 16 residues. V shed 6 bases and J 3 bases; nucleotides not matched to a gene: 15. This CDR3 reads CSAHSGSLPGTDTQYF. CDR3 DNA: TGCAGTGCCCATAGCGGGTCCCTACCGGGGACAGATACGCAGTATTTT.

V usage is TRBV6-5 and J usage is TRBJ2-7; D not certain. The germline gives CDR1 MNHEY, CDR2 SVGAGI. The ends were cut back, 5 bases at V and 2 bases at J, with 13 bases in the middle. The CDR3 consists of 14 residues. The chain's CDR3 is CASSPNPRTYEQYF. DNA of the CDR3: TGTGCCAGCAGTCCGAACCCACGAACCTACGAGCAGTACTTC.

This clonotype was seen many times. The gene calls are TRBV6-5 and TRBJ2-1; 7 nucleotides align to TRBD1. CDR1 is MNHEY and CDR2 is SVGAGI in the germline V gene. V was clipped by 6 bases and J by 6 bases; unmatched bases: 5. The CDR3 totals 13 residues. The DNA of the CDR3 is TGTGCCAGCAGCTACAGACAGGGCAATGAGCAGTTCTTC. Amino acid sequence: CASSYRQGNEQFF.

This clonotype was seen a handful of times. This rearrangement joins TRBV5-1 to TRBJ1-6, with 7 bases that match TRBD1. The CDR3 length is 15 residues. Germline V gene lookup returns CDR1 SGHRS and CDR2 YFSETQ. V was pared by 4 bases and J by 7 bases, with 8 bases of the junction left unmatched. In DNA, the CDR3 is TGCGCCAGCAGCCCTGTGGCCAGGGGGAATTCACCCCTCCACTTT. Protein sequence: CASSPVARGNSPLHF.

The gene calls are TRBV12-3 or TRBV12-4 and TRBJ2-3; D is unresolved. CDR3 size: 14 residues. V was cut by 2 bases and J by 3 bases, with 9 bases left in between. The DNA for the CDR3 is TGTGCCAGCAGTTTACCCCCGAGAACAGATACGCAGTATTTT. Translated: CASSLPPRTDTQYF.

This clonotype was recorded a few times. The CDR3: CAAGPRGSSYEQYF. The CDR3 nucleotides read TGTGCCGCCGGACCCCGGGGAAGCTCCTACGAGCAGTACTTC. The gene calls are TRBV5-4 and TRBJ2-7, with D possibly matching TRBD2 (5 bases). The CDR3 runs to 14 residues. Germline V gene sequence: CDR1 SGHNT, CDR2 YYREEE (reference sequence). V shed 10 bases and J shed 0 bases, with 17 bases lying between them.

This clonotype was observed many times. The rearrangement joins TRBV7-9 to TRBJ2-7; D ambiguous. Trimming left V 4 bases short and J 3 bases short, with 7 bases between. Germline V CDR1 and CDR2: SEHNR, FQNEAQ (reference sequence). The CDR3 is 12 residues long. Here the CDR3 reads CASSSLDYEQYF. In DNA form, the CDR3 reads TGTGCCAGCAGCTCTTTGGACTACGAGCAGTACTTC.

The V gene is TRBV20-1, the J gene TRBJ1-4; D ambiguous. V dropped 3 bases and J dropped 6 bases, with 11 bases sitting between them. The CDR3 covers 13 residues. Germline lookup yields CDR1 DFQATT and CDR2 SNEGSKA (reference sequence). The CDR3 protein is CSARAPEDEKLFF. For the CDR3, the DNA is TGCAGTGCTAGGGCACCGGAGGATGAAAAACTGTTTTTT.

This clonotype was recorded many times. CDR3 loop: CASSGITTGTNEKLFF. CDR3 in DNA: TGTGCCAGCAGCGGGATCACCACCGGGACTAATGAAAAACTGTTTTTT. This chain connects TRBV9 to TRBJ1-4; D uncertain. The CDR3 contains 16 residues. Trimming shortened V by 3 bases and J by 2 bases, and 14 bases separated the two germline ends. The germline gives CDR1 SGDLS, CDR2 YYNGEE.

This clonotype was counted a few times. V gene TRBV6-1 combines with J gene TRBJ1-2, with D maybe TRBD1 (5 bases). The germline V and J ends were trimmed by 3 bases and 6 bases, with 11 bases remaining between them. CDR1 is MNHNS and CDR2 is SASEGT in the germline V gene. CDR3 length equals 13 residues. The CDR3 DNA follows: TGTGCCAGCAGTGATCGGGGCGGGAATGGCTACACCTTC. This codes for CASSDRGGNGYTF.

The chain links TRBV29-1 to TRBJ2-3; D is undetermined. Germline-derived CDR1 and CDR2 are SQVTM and ANQGSEA. Trimming pared 7 bases from V and 2 bases from J, leaving 10 bases between. The CDR3 covers 12 residues. The CDR3 coding sequence is TGCAGCGGTGGGCAGGCCACAGATACGCAGTATTTT. The encoded protein is CSGGQATDTQYF.

In this sample, this clonotype turned up a few times. The V call is TRBV6-2 or TRBV6-3, the J call TRBJ2-7; D not certain. CDR3 length: 14 amino acids. The V and J ends lost 2 bases and 0 bases respectively, with 8 bases between them. Germline V gives CDR1 MNHEY, CDR2 SVGEGT. CDR3 DNA sequence: TGTGCCAGCAGTTACGCAGGATACTCCTACGAGCAGTACTTC. Translating it yields CASSYAGYSYEQYF.

This clonotype was recorded at least ten times. V is TRBV3-1 and J is TRBJ2-1; D possibly corresponds to TRBD2 (6 bases). Germline V gene lookup returns CDR1 LGHDT and CDR2 YNNKEL (reference sequence). V shed 1 base and J shed 7 bases, with 8 bases lying between them. The CDR3 has 13 amino acids. CDR3 DNA: TGTGCCAGCAGCCAAGTTGGGGGGAATGAGCAGTTCTTC. This translates into CASSQVGGNEQFF.

The V call is TRBV20-1, the J call TRBJ2-5; tentative D call: TRBD1 (5 bases). CDR1 is DFQATT and CDR2 is SNEGSKA in the germline V gene (reference sequence). V lost 1 base and J lost 1, with 13 bases in between. The CDR3 sequence is 15 residues long. CDR3 nucleotides: TGCAGTGCTAGAGCCCAGACGCAGGGCCAAGAGACCCAGTACTTC. Its protein is CSARAQTQGQETQYF.

This clonotype was picked up a small number of times. This rearrangement joins TRBV12-3 or TRBV12-4 to TRBJ1-6, with TRBD1 as a possible D gene (6 bases). The CDR3 spans 14 residues. Trimming pared 3 bases from V and 7 bases from J, leaving 10 bases between. The CDR3 sequence is CASSLRQGNSPLHF. CDR3 nucleotides: TGTGCCAGCAGTTTGCGGCAGGGGAATTCACCCCTCCACTTT.

This clonotype appeared many times. The rearrangement joins TRBV7-2 to TRBJ1-1; D ambiguous. The CDR3 is 14 amino acids. Germline lookup yields CDR1 SGHTA and CDR2 FQGNSA. V lost 1 base to trimming and J lost 2 bases, with 8 bases between them. The CDR3 DNA is TGTGCCAGCAGCTTAGGGCACTCTAACACTGAAGCTTTCTTT. Encoded protein: CASSLGHSNTEAFF.